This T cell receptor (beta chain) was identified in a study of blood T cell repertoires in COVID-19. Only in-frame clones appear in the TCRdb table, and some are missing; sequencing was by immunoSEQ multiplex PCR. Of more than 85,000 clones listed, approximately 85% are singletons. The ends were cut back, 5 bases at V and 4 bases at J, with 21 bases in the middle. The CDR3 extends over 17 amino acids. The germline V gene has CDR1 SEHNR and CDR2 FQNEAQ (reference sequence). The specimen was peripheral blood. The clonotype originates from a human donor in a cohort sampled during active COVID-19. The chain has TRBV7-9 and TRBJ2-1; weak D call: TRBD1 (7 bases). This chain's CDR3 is CASSPGGPNRGYNEQFF. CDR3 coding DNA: TGTGCCAGCAGCCCAGGGGGACCCAATCGGGGGTACAATGAGCAGTTCTTC.